This T cell receptor beta chain was sequenced in a study of response to subunit inactivated influenza vaccine (dated by TCRdb to the late 2010s). Background for the entire study: Deep quantitative profiling of the T cell receptor repertoire was used in the study to follow responses to a trivalent subunit inactivated influenza vaccine. Points the paper makes about the study in general: The authors suggested that each seasonal influenza vaccination may recruit only a limited number of new T cells.

The library was generated by RT-PCR. The reads were generated on an Illumina HiSeq 2500. TCRdb's own reprocessing of the public reads used fastp at Q25 and MiXCR and kept productive beta chains. Each entry merges the rows of one CDR3 protein and shows their most common DNA and genes. This sample comprises approximately 300,000 distinct CDR3 sequences, roughly 22% of them detected only once. 10% of the sample comes from the top ten. A word on this clonotype: This receptor's antigen is unknown. Per-base quality was not reported, and no clone a single base away is much larger than it.

Spanning cysteine to phenylalanine, the CDR3 consists of 14 amino acids. Of the read, only the CDR3 DNA is kept; its 42 bases are in frame from base 1. V is pared back by 6 bases and J by 2 bases, with 14 bases lying between the germline termini. The germline V gene sets CDR1 to LGHNA and CDR2 to YNFKEQ. The specimen comprised PBMCs from blood, sampled about 20 months after vaccination. The clonotype comes from a man between 50 and 69 years old who received an inactivated influenza vaccine. Donor details come from another sample of the same person, matched by shared clones. The rearranged segments are TRBV4-2 and TRBJ2-7; TRBD1 is a weak D gene call, 6 bases matching. Read as DNA, the sequence is TGTGCCAGCAGTACGACCCAGGGGACCTACGAGCAGTACTTC. It codes for CASSTTQGTYEQYF.